The 29 T cell receptor beta chains reported below all come from one sample, sequenced in a study of cytomegalovirus exposure and HLA in healthy donors. 60 Vbeta and 13 Jbeta primers were used in PCR. TCRdb keeps only in-frame clones here, not all; method: immunoSEQ multiplex PCR. The sample lists around 150,000 clones, about 74% occurring once. The specimen sequenced was PBMCs. The receptors originated from a woman aged 45-59 years in good health and CMV-seronegative.

J is TRBJ2-3 and V is TRBV4-1, with 12 bases aligning to TRBD2. V was pared by 0 bases and J by 6 bases, with 7 bases of the junction left unmatched. The CDR3 loop spans 17 amino acids. Per germline, CDR1 MGHRA and CDR2 YSYEKL. CDR3 residues: CASSQDPSGGALDTQYF. Written as DNA, the CDR3 is TGCGCCAGCAGCCAAGATCCTAGCGGGGGGGCCTTGGATACGCAGTATTTT.

The V call is TRBV7-2, the J call TRBJ2-7; D gene uncertain. V gave up 8 bases and J gave up 0 bases, with 8 bases separating them. This CDR3 contains 12 residues. CDR1 is SGHTA and CDR2 is FQGNSA in the germline V gene. The CDR3 sequence: CASAPVSYEQYF. CDR3 coding DNA: TGTGCCAGCGCCCCGGTCTCCTACGAGCAGTACTTC. Full variable domain (remainder filled in from reference TRBV7-2 and TRBJ2-7): GAGVSQSPSNKVTEKGKDVELRCDPISGHTALYWYRQSLGQGLEFLIYFQGNSAPDKSGLPSDRFSAERTGGSVSTLTIQRTQQEDSAVYLCASAPVSYEQYFGPGTRLTVT.

This clone occurred once. The rearrangement links TRBV29-1 to TRBJ1-1; D perhaps matches TRBD1 (5 bases). This CDR3 comprises 12 residues. Germline V lookup: CDR1 SQVTM, CDR2 ANQGSEA. The V and J ends lost 4 bases and 7 bases respectively, with 13 bases between them. CDR3 nucleotides: TGCAGCGTTGTGGGGCGGCAATATGAAGCTTTCTTT. Protein sequence: CSVVGRQYEAFF.

In its sample, this clone was seen once. The chain recombines TRBV5-4 with TRBJ2-7, with 7 bases fitting TRBD2. Germline CDR1 SGHNT, CDR2 YYREEE (reference sequence). The ends lost 0 bases at V and 2 bases at J; junction bases unmatched: 8. CDR3 length: 16 amino acids. The CDR3 loop reads CASSLGPTSRTYEQYF. The CDR3 DNA sequence: TGTGCCAGCAGCTTGGGGCCGACTAGCCGTACCTACGAGCAGTACTTC.

This chain joins TRBV12-5 and TRBJ1-1, with 7 bases fitting TRBD1. Germline loops: CDR1 LGHNT, CDR2 FRNRAP. The CDR3 extends over 15 amino acids. V shed 5 bases and J 5 bases; nucleotides not matched to a gene: 11. This CDR3 reads CASGDRRGRGTEAFF. The CDR3 bases are TGTGCTAGTGGTGACCGAAGGGGGCGCGGGACTGAAGCTTTCTTT.

Only one count was recorded for this clone. V gene TRBV19 combines with J gene TRBJ2-2, with 13 nucleotides matching TRBD2. Trimming at V came to 6 bases and at J to 6 bases, leaving 4 bases not matched to a gene. The CDR3 covers 15 residues. Germline V CDR1 and CDR2: LNHDA, SQIVND (reference sequence). The CDR3 region is CASRGLAGESGELFF. The CDR3 DNA sequence: TGTGCCAGTAGAGGACTAGCGGGGGAGTCCGGGGAGCTGTTTTTT.

V and J are TRBV5-1 and TRBJ1-2, with D possibly TRBD1 on 5 matching bases. CDR1 is SGHRS, CDR2 YFSETQ, per germline. The ends were cut back, 4 bases at V and 0 bases at J, with 13 bases in the middle. The CDR3 has 15 residues. CDR3 residues: CASSITGDANYGYTF. CDR3 nucleotides: TGCGCCAGCAGCATAACAGGAGACGCTAACTATGGCTACACCTTC.

This clone was recorded once. V usage is TRBV15 and J usage is TRBJ1-1, with D unclear. Trimming left V 5 bases short and J 4 bases short, with 11 bases between. In germline, CDR1 is LNHNV, CDR2 YYDKDF (reference sequence). The CDR3 consists of 13 residues. CDR3 in DNA: TGTGCCACCAGCCATGTACATCTCACTGAAGCTTTCTTT. Protein: CATSHVHLTEAFF.

The gene calls are TRBV6-6 and TRBJ1-2; 12 positions agree with TRBD1. The germline gives CDR1 MNHNY, CDR2 SVGAGI (reference sequence). With V trimmed by 7 bases and J by 4 bases, 10 bases remained unmatched. The CDR3 runs 16 residues. CDR3 sequence: CASIDRDRGLAYGYTF. For the CDR3, the DNA is TGTGCCAGCATCGACCGGGACAGGGGGCTCGCCTATGGCTACACCTTC.

The chain carries TRBV18 and TRBJ1-1; no definite D call. Germline loops: CDR1 KGHSH, CDR2 LQKENI. The V gene lost 4 bases and the J gene lost 3 bases, with 18 bases spanning the gap. The CDR3 is 16 amino acids. The CDR3 protein is CASSQFTPAEDTEAFF. The CDR3 region has the DNA TGTGCCAGCTCACAATTCACCCCAGCCGAGGACACTGAAGCTTTCTTT.

The chain has TRBV2 and TRBJ2-5; 8 bases map to TRBD1. V trimming: 4 bases; J trimming: 0 bases; junction bases outside the gene matches: 7. This CDR3 contains 16 residues. Germline CDR1 and CDR2: SNHLY and FYNNEI. The CDR3 here is CASSGQGLLYQETQYF. CDR3 coding DNA: TGTGCCAGCAGTGGACAGGGGCTCCTTTACCAAGAGACCCAGTACTTC.

The chain uses TRBV10-3 and TRBJ2-7, with D maybe TRBD2 (5 bases). The CDR3 totals 14 residues. CDR1 ENHRY and CDR2 SYGVKD come from the germline V gene. The V end was cut by 5 bases, the J end by 3 bases, with 14 bases between. For the CDR3, the DNA is TGTGCCATCAGTTTGGACGGGGTTTACTACGAGCAGTACTTC. The encoded protein is CAISLDGVYYEQYF.

The J gene is TRBJ2-7, the V gene TRBV5-1, with a tentative D call TRBD2 (6 bases). The CDR3 runs to 16 residues. CDR1 and CDR2 from the germline V gene are SGHRS and YFSETQ. The V end lost 2 bases, the J end lost 7 bases, and 22 bases lay between the germline ends. CDR3 sequence: CASSFEPGRLGGEQYF. CDR3 DNA: TGCGCCAGCAGCTTTGAACCGGGCAGGCTCGGAGGGGAGCAGTACTTC. The full variable domain, rest sourced from reference TRBV5-1 and TRBJ2-7, is KAGVTQTPRYLIKTRGQQVTLSCSPISGHRSVSWYQQTPGQGLQFLFEYFSETQRNKGNFPGRFSGRQFSNSRSEMNVSTLELGDSALYLCASSFEPGRLGGEQYFGPGTRLTVT.

The genes are TRBV4-2 and TRBJ1-1, with D hard to call. V dropped 0 bases and J dropped 6 bases, with 14 bases sitting between them. CDR3 length: 15 amino acids. Germline-derived CDR1 and CDR2 are LGHNA and YNFKEQ. The CDR3 sequence is CASSQDSGDWAEAFF. The CDR3, as DNA: TGTGCCAGCAGCCAAGATTCGGGAGACTGGGCTGAAGCTTTCTTT.

V and J are TRBV7-9 and TRBJ2-3; 7 bases are a match to TRBD1. V was clipped by 1 base and J by 2 bases; unmatched bases: 3. Germline-derived CDR1 and CDR2 are SEHNR and FQNEAQ (reference sequence). The CDR3 is 15 amino acids. The CDR3 protein is CASSLGGGHTDTQYF. As DNA, the CDR3 is TGTGCCAGCAGCTTAGGAGGGGGCCACACAGATACGCAGTATTTT.

The chain recombines TRBV11-2 with TRBJ1-1, with D uncertain. The CDR3 totals 11 residues. V was shortened by 1 base and J by 11 bases, with 8 bases between the two germline ends. CDR1 is SGHAT and CDR2 is FQNNGV in the germline V gene. The CDR3 region is CASSLVLEAFF. In DNA, the CDR3 is TGTGCCAGCAGCTTAGTGTTAGAGGCTTTCTTT. The whole variable domain, filled in from reference TRBV11-2 and TRBJ1-1, reads EAGVAQSPRYKIIEKRQSVAFWCNPISGHATLYWYQQILGQGPKLLIQFQNNGVVDDSQLPKDRFSAERLKGVDSTLKIQPAKLEDSAVYLCASSLVLEAFFGQGTRLTVV.

V is TRBV28 and J is TRBJ2-7; weak D call: TRBD2 (6 bases). Trimming stripped 6 bases from V and 6 bases from J, with 15 bases between. CDR1 is MDHEN and CDR2 is SYDVKM in the germline V gene. CDR3 length: 13 amino acids. Here the CDR3 DNA reads TGTGCCAGCAGCGCCCCCCGGAGGGTCGAGCAGTACTTC. This sequence encodes CASSAPRRVEQYF.

V gene TRBV7-2 combines with J gene TRBJ2-7; weak D call: TRBD1 (6 bases). Trimming cost V 3 bases and J 3 bases, with 9 bases left between them. CDR1 is SGHTA, CDR2 FQGNSA, per germline. The CDR3 runs 13 residues. CDR3 sequence: CASSFDRNYEQYF. CDR3 DNA sequence: TGTGCCAGCAGCTTCGACAGGAACTACGAGCAGTACTTC.

The chain couples TRBV6-5 to TRBJ1-6; 8 bases align to TRBD1. V shed 5 bases, J shed 10 bases, and the junction held 7 bases outside the gene matches. The V gene's germline CDR1 is MNHEY and CDR2 SVGAGI. The CDR3 is made up of 14 amino acids. CDR3 nucleotide sequence: TGTGCCAGCAGTCGCGGACAGGGTGGGTCACCCCTCCACTTT. Residues: CASSRGQGGSPLHF.

The rearrangement uses TRBV5-8 and TRBJ2-5, with D maybe TRBD1 (5 bases). This CDR3 contains 14 residues. V lost 1 base, J lost 5 bases, and 12 bases lay in between. Germline-derived CDR1 and CDR2 are SGHTS and YDEGEE. The CDR3 nucleotides read TGTGCCAGCAGCTTGAGGATTGGGGCCGAGACCCAGTACTTC. Encoded protein: CASSLRIGAETQYF.

In its sample, this clone was seen once. The V and J genes are TRBV6-7 and TRBJ2-7; TRBD1 matches 10 bases. TRBV6-7 carries the ORF label, with uncertain function. The CDR3 extends over 17 amino acids. V lost 6 bases and J lost 6; bases outside the gene matches: 17. The CDR3 spells CASRSPDPPGTGVEQYF. The CDR3 DNA reads TGTGCCAGCAGGTCCCCCGACCCCCCCGGGACAGGGGTCGAGCAGTACTTC.

The V call is TRBV6-1, the J call TRBJ2-5; maybe TRBD2 (5 bases). Germline V lookup: CDR1 MNHNS, CDR2 SASEGT. The CDR3 consists of 14 residues. Trimming took off 11 bases at V and 4 bases at J, with 20 bases between the two ends. The CDR3 reads CAGSMGFARETQYF. The CDR3 region has the DNA TGTGCCGGGAGCATGGGGTTTGCTCGAGAGACCCAGTACTTC.

This chain joins TRBV15 and TRBJ1-2; 8 bases fit TRBD1. The CDR3 extends over 15 amino acids. Germline values: CDR1 LNHNV, CDR2 YYDKDF (reference sequence). V gave up 0 bases and J gave up 2 bases; unmatched junction bases: 2. CDR3 amino acids: CATSRDRGHNYGYTF. DNA for the CDR3: TGTGCCACCAGCAGAGACAGGGGGCACAACTATGGCTACACCTTC. Supplemented by reference TRBV15 and TRBJ1-2, the full variable domain reads DAMVIQNPRYQVTQFGKPVTLSCSQTLNHNVMYWYQQKSSQAPKLLFHYYDKDFNNEADTPDNFQSRRPNTSFCFLDIRSPGLGDTAMYLCATSRDRGHNYGYTFGSGTRLTVV.

V is TRBV2 and J is TRBJ2-6; a possible D gene is TRBD1 (5 bases). The CDR3 runs to 15 residues. Trimming took 8 bases from V and 0 from J, leaving 11 bases between them. Germline values: CDR1 SNHLY, CDR2 FYNNEI. For the CDR3, the DNA is TGTGCCAGCGGTAGGCAGGGCTCTGGGGCCAACGTCCTGACTTTC. It translates to CASGRQGSGANVLTF.

The chain recombines TRBV6-5 with TRBJ2-5, with 7 bases that match TRBD2. Trimming removed 2 bases from V and 3 bases from J; junction bases left unmatched: 3. Germline V gives CDR1 MNHEY, CDR2 SVGAGI. The CDR3 spans 14 residues. As DNA, the CDR3 is TGTGCCAGCAGTTACGGGGGGAGGGAAGAGACCCAGTACTTC. Translated: CASSYGGREETQYF.

The J gene is TRBJ1-2, the V gene TRBV14; possible D gene TRBD1, 5 bases. This CDR3 has 15 residues. Germline assignment: CDR1 SGHDN and CDR2 FVKESK. V was pared by 6 bases and J by 0 bases, with 14 bases between. The chain's CDR3 is CASSQTLTANYGYTF. The CDR3 DNA is TGTGCCAGCAGTCAGACACTGACAGCTAACTATGGCTACACCTTC.

The rearrangement links TRBV29-1 to TRBJ1-2, with 8 bases aligning to TRBD1. Germline V lookup: CDR1 SQVTM, CDR2 ANQGSEA. The V gene end was trimmed by 6 bases and the J gene end by 7 bases; junction bases not matched to a gene: 7. This CDR3 is built from 12 residues. CDR3 coding DNA: TGCAGCGTACCAGGGGGCGAAGGTGGCTACACCTTC. Amino acids: CSVPGGEGGYTF.

This clone came up once. The chain is built from TRBV27 and TRBJ1-5; maybe TRBD1 (5 bases). CDR1 and CDR2 (germline): MNHEY, SMNVEV (reference sequence). The CDR3 length is 15 residues. The V end was cut by 5 bases, the J end by 3 bases, with 14 bases between. The CDR3, as DNA: TGTGCCAGCAGTCCCCTTGACAGAAACAATCAGCCCCAGCATTTT. Encoded protein: CASSPLDRNNQPQHF.

V is TRBV5-1 and J is TRBJ2-7; 9 bases map to TRBD1. There are 18 residues in the CDR3. V was pared by 0 bases and J by 4 bases, with 14 bases of the junction left unmatched. CDR1 is SGHRS, CDR2 YFSETQ, per germline. The CDR3 nucleotides read TGCGCCAGCAGCTTGGTTCCACCGGGACAGGGTCGTTCGTACGAGCAGTACTTC. Its translation is CASSLVPPGQGRSYEQYF.